These 22 T cell receptor beta chains came from one sample sequenced in a study of T cell responses to AZD1222 COVID-19 vaccine. Profiled with immunoSEQ multiplex PCR; TCRdb holds only in-frame clones, not every one. In the table there are 140,000 or so clones, 88% of which are singletons. The sequencing here drew on peripheral blood, taken 28 days after the second AZD1222 dose. The receptors shown here come from an adult who received the AZD1222 COVID-19 vaccine.

The rearrangement uses TRBV2 and TRBJ2-2; D call uncertain. Germline CDR1 reads SNHLY; CDR2 reads FYNNEI. The V and J ends lost 6 bases and 6 bases respectively, with 17 bases between them. CDR3 length equals 15 residues. In DNA form, the CDR3 reads TGTGCCAGCAGCCCCTCAAGTCGGGTTTCCGGGGAGCTGTTTTTT. It yields the protein CASSPSSRVSGELFF.

V and J are TRBV7-6 and TRBJ2-2; D is perhaps TRBD1 or TRBD2 (5 bases each). This CDR3 region has 15 residues. V was shortened by 2 bases and J by 4 bases, with 11 bases between the two germline ends. Germline V gene lookup returns CDR1 SGHVS and CDR2 FNYEAQ. The CDR3 bases are TGTGCCAGCAGCTTACGGGGCTGGGGCACCGGGGAGCTGTTTTTT. This sequence encodes CASSLRGWGTGELFF.

V usage is TRBV4-1 and J usage is TRBJ2-7, with D unresolved. Deletions cut 0 bases from V and 2 bases from J, with 11 bases between. The CDR3 is 15 amino acids. The germline V gene encodes CDR1 MGHRA and CDR2 YSYEKL. The CDR3 is CASSQDFPATYEQYF. CDR3 coding DNA: TGCGCCAGCAGCCAAGATTTCCCTGCAACCTACGAGCAGTACTTC.

The chain couples TRBV24-1 to TRBJ2-3; D is undetermined. Germline V CDR1 and CDR2: KGHDR, SFDVKD. This CDR3 region has 15 residues. V gave up 5 bases and J gave up 6 bases, with 17 bases separating them. For the CDR3, the DNA is TGTGCCACCAGTGGTAACAGTCGTTCTCTGGATACGCAGTATTTT. Its translation is CATSGNSRSLDTQYF.

The chain employs TRBV6-1 and TRBJ1-1; possibly TRBD1 for D (5 bases). Germline loops: CDR1 MNHNS, CDR2 SASEGT. CDR3 length equals 16 residues. Trimming shortened V by 0 bases and J by 0 bases, and 11 bases separated the two germline ends. CDR3 residues: CASSEARTLMNTEAFF. The CDR3 DNA is TGTGCCAGCAGTGAAGCCCGGACACTTATGAACACTGAAGCTTTCTTT.

CDR3 DNA sequence: TGTGCCAGCAGCTTAAGGGGTGGGAATTCACCCCTCCACTTT. Translated: CASSLRGGNSPLHF. The chain recombines TRBV7-3 with TRBJ1-6; D is unresolved. CDR1 and CDR2 from the germline V gene are SGHTA and FQGTGA. Trimming took off 1 base at V and 7 bases at J, with 8 bases between the two ends. The length of the CDR3 is 14 residues.

The chain combines TRBV9 with TRBJ2-5, with a weak D call TRBD2 (6 bases). Germline CDR1 is SGDLS and CDR2 is YYNGEE. Between the trimmed V and J ends, which lost 2 bases and 3 bases, there was a span of 17 bases. The CDR3 spans 16 residues. DNA for the CDR3: TGTGCCAGCAGCGTTTCCCATACGCGGGGAGAAGAGACCCAGTACTTC. It specifies CASSVSHTRGEETQYF.

The CDR3 region has the DNA TGCAGCGTTGACGGGGACTACGAGCAGTACTTC. Its translation is CSVDGDYEQYF. The chain recombines TRBV29-1 with TRBJ2-7; D might be TRBD2 (5 bases). V lost 3 bases and J lost 3, with 6 bases in between. Germline V gene lookup returns CDR1 SQVTM and CDR2 ANQGSEA. The CDR3 is made up of 11 amino acids.

Remarks on this clone: Other DNA sequences of this sample code for an identical CDR3. The chain is built from TRBV5-1 and TRBJ2-2; possibly TRBD2 for D (6 bases). Germline V CDR1 and CDR2: SGHRS, YFSETQ. The CDR3 has 15 residues. V lost 2 bases, J lost 3 bases, and 11 bases lay in between. CDR3 region: CASSFGGVDTGELFF. In DNA, the CDR3 is TGCGCCAGCAGCTTCGGGGGTGTGGACACCGGGGAGCTGTTTTTT. Full variable domain (rest looked up from reference TRBV5-1 and TRBJ2-2): KAGVTQTPRYLIKTRGQQVTLSCSPISGHRSVSWYQQTPGQGLQFLFEYFSETQRNKGNFPGRFSGRQFSNSRSEMNVSTLELGDSALYLCASSFGGVDTGELFFGEGSRLTVL.

The chain combines TRBV12-3 or TRBV12-4 with TRBJ1-1; weak D call: TRBD1 (5 bases). Deletions cut 5 bases from V and 10 bases from J, with 11 bases between. The CDR3 extends over 11 amino acids. The CDR3: CASSLDIAAFF. Here the CDR3 DNA reads TGTGCCAGCAGTCTGGACATCGCAGCTTTCTTT.

The J gene is TRBJ1-1, the V gene TRBV5-6; D gene ambiguous. The CDR3 is 13 residues long. V was cut by 2 bases and J by 0 bases, with 5 bases left in between. Germline CDR1 reads SGHDT; CDR2 reads YYEEEE. The CDR3, as DNA: TGTGCCAGCAGCTTCGGTTTGAACACTGAAGCTTTCTTT. Its protein product is CASSFGLNTEAFF.

The chain has TRBV27 and TRBJ2-1; possibly TRBD1 for D (6 bases). The V gene lost 6 bases and the J gene lost 0 bases, with 18 bases spanning the gap. This CDR3 spans 17 amino acids. Germline CDR1 and CDR2: MNHEY and SMNVEV (reference sequence). As DNA, the CDR3 is TGTGCCAGCAGCCAATCCAGGGGCCTAATCTCCTACAATGAGCAGTTCTTC. Its protein product is CASSQSRGLISYNEQFF.

This clone occurred once. The chain has TRBV9 and TRBJ2-2, with 12 bases fitting TRBD1. CDR3 length equals 17 residues. Germline V gives CDR1 SGDLS, CDR2 YYNGEE. V was clipped by 4 bases and J by 7 bases; unmatched bases: 11. The CDR3 DNA is TGTGCCAGCAGCACTCCCACCGGGACAGGGGGCCTCGGGGAGCTGTTTTTT. This gives the protein CASSTPTGTGGLGELFF. Filled out from reference TRBV9 and TRBJ2-2, the complete variable domain reads DSGVTQTPKHLITATGQRVTLRCSPRSGDLSVYWYQQSLDQGLQFLIQYYNGEERAKGNILERFSAQQFPDLHSELNLSSLELGDSALYFCASSTPTGTGGLGELFFGEGSRLTVL.

V and J are TRBV12-5 and TRBJ2-2, with unresolved D. The CDR3 loop spans 13 amino acids. Trimming removed 1 base from V and 6 bases from J, with 6 bases in between. The germline CDR1 and CDR2 sequences are LGHNT and FRNRAP. This chain's CDR3 is CASGLGVPGELFF. The CDR3 DNA is TGTGCTAGTGGTTTGGGGGTCCCCGGGGAGCTGTTTTTT.

This clone was seen a few times. J is TRBJ2-1 and V is TRBV4-3; TRBD2 aligns across 8 bases. V shed 1 base and J 6 bases; nucleotides not matched to a gene: 5. Germline lookup yields CDR1 LGHNA and CDR2 YSLEER. CDR3 size: 15 residues. CDR3 sequence: CASSQVGLGGNEQFF. CDR3 DNA sequence: TGCGCCAGCAGCCAAGTGGGACTAGGGGGCAATGAGCAGTTCTTC.

A few counts support this clone. The chain couples TRBV27 to TRBJ1-2, with 7 bases that match TRBD1. The germline V gene has CDR1 MNHEY and CDR2 SMNVEV (reference sequence). Unmatched junction bases numbered 6, after V lost 6 bases and J lost 2 bases. The CDR3 is 14 residues long. The CDR3 DNA follows: TGTGCCAGCAGGGGCCGGGACAGCAACTATGGCTACACCTTC. Translated, it gives CASRGRDSNYGYTF.

V and J are TRBV2 and TRBJ2-7; 9 positions match TRBD1. CDR1 and CDR2 from the germline V gene are SNHLY and FYNNEI. V trimming: 7 bases; J trimming: 0 bases; junction bases outside the gene matches: 7. The CDR3 covers 15 residues. The CDR3 bases are TGTGCCAGCATATCGGGACAGGGCTACTCCTACGAGCAGTACTTC. It is translated as CASISGQGYSYEQYF. The entire variable domain, with the rest obtained from reference TRBV2 and TRBJ2-7, is as follows: EPEVTQTPSHQVTQMGQEVILRCVPISNHLYFYWYRQILGQKVEFLVSFYNNEISEKSEIFDDQFSVERPDGSNFTLKIRSTKLEDSAMYFCASISGQGYSYEQYFGPGTRLTVT.

The chain has TRBV3-1 (or the pseudogene TRBV3-2) and TRBJ2-1, with D uncertain. Germline CDR1 reads LGHDT; CDR2 reads YNNKEL (reference sequence). The V and J ends lost 7 bases and 2 bases respectively, with 12 bases between them. This CDR3 spans 14 amino acids. Written as DNA, the CDR3 is TGTGCCAGCACCGCAGCGTCGACCTACAATGAGCAGTTCTTC. Encoded protein: CASTAASTYNEQFF.

The J gene is TRBJ2-2, the V gene TRBV19, with 7 bases fitting TRBD1. Germline loops: CDR1 LNHDA, CDR2 SQIVND (reference sequence). V trimming: 9 bases; J trimming: 2 bases; junction bases outside the gene matches: 12. The CDR3 covers 16 residues. In DNA form, the CDR3 reads TGTGCCAGCTCTCCGAGGGGACAGATTAACACCGGGGAGCTGTTTTTT. This encodes CASSPRGQINTGELFF.

The sample holds one count of this clone. The V gene is TRBV28, the J gene TRBJ2-2, with D perhaps matching TRBD2 (6 bases). The germline CDR1 and CDR2 sequences are MDHEN and SYDVKM. CDR3 size: 14 residues. Trimming shortened V by 3 bases and J by 5 bases, and 10 bases separated the two germline ends. CDR3 region: CASSFGRNTGELFF. As DNA, the CDR3 is TGTGCCAGCAGTTTCGGGAGAAATACCGGGGAGCTGTTTTTT.

The V call is TRBV3-1 (or the pseudogene TRBV3-2), the J call TRBJ2-7; no reliable D call. Between the trimmed V and J ends, which lost 2 bases and 1 base, there was a span of 6 bases. This CDR3 has 13 amino acids. Germline CDR1 is LGHDT and CDR2 is YNNKEL (reference sequence). The CDR3 sequence: CASSQSESYEQYF. CDR3 coding DNA: TGTGCCAGCAGCCAAAGTGAGTCCTACGAGCAGTACTTC.

The rearrangement links TRBV11-3 to TRBJ1-1; no clear D. The CDR3 covers 12 residues. CDR1 SGHNT and CDR2 YENEEA come from the germline V gene. V lost 5 bases, J lost 4 bases, and 8 bases lay in between. CDR3 region: CASSAGFTEAFF. For the CDR3, the DNA is TGTGCCAGCAGCGCCGGGTTCACTGAAGCTTTCTTT.